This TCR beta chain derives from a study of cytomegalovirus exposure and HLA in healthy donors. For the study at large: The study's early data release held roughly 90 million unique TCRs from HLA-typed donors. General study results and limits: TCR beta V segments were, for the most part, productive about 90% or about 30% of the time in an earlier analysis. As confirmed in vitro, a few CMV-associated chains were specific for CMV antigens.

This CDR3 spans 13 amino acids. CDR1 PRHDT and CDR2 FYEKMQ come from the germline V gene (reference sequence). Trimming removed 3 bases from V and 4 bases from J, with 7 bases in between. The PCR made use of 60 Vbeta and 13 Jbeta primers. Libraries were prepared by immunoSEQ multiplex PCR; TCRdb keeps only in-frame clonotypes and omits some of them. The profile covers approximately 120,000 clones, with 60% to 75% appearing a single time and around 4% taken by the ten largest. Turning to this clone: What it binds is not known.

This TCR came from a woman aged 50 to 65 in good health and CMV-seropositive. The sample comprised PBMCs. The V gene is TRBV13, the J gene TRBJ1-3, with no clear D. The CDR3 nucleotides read TGTGCCAGCAGCTTCTTGGCCGGAAACACCATATATTTT. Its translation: CASSFLAGNTIYF.